The 24 T cell receptor beta chains presented below share a single source sample, sequenced in a study of blood T cell repertoires in COVID-19. Method: immunoSEQ multiplex PCR; TCRdb's copy keeps in-frame clones and lacks some. The table shows 90,000 or so clones, with around 91% occurring only once. Sequencing was carried out using peripheral blood. Every receptor here comes from a woman of 80 years or more with active or convalescent COVID-19.

The genes are TRBV18 and TRBJ2-1; 8 bases map to TRBD1. The CDR3 length is 16 residues. Losses at the gene ends were 4 bases for V and 6 bases for J; bases not matched to a gene: 11. CDR1 and CDR2 from the germline V gene are KGHSH and LQKENI. For the CDR3, the DNA is TGTGCCAGCTCACTCGCCCAGGGGGCTCAGGGCAATGAGCAGTTCTTC. It specifies CASSLAQGAQGNEQFF.

The V call is TRBV29-1, the J call TRBJ2-3; unclear D gene. CDR3 size: 12 residues. V was pared by 4 bases and J by 0 bases, with 5 bases between. Germline CDR1 SQVTM, CDR2 ANQGSEA. This CDR3 is CSVVHSTDTQYF. DNA for the CDR3: TGCAGCGTTGTACATAGCACAGATACGCAGTATTTT.

The rearrangement uses TRBV7-2 and TRBJ1-2; 11 bases match TRBD1. The CDR3 has 14 residues. In germline, CDR1 is SGHTA, CDR2 FQGNSA. V gave up 4 bases and J gave up 7 bases; unmatched junction bases: 5. For the CDR3, the DNA is TGTGCCAGCAGCTCGGGACAGGGGGTAGGTGGCTACACCTTC. Translating it yields CASSSGQGVGGYTF.

The V gene is TRBV27, the J gene TRBJ2-1; TRBD2 matches at 9 bases. Germline CDR1 is MNHEY and CDR2 is SMNVEV (reference sequence). V gave up 6 bases and J gave up 1 base; unmatched junction bases: 4. This CDR3 has 15 amino acids. CDR3 nucleotide sequence: TGTGCCAGCAGGCGGGGGGGAGTTTCCTACAATGAGCAGTTCTTC. This sequence encodes CASRRGGVSYNEQFF.

This rearrangement joins TRBV6-1 to TRBJ1-5; 8 positions agree with TRBD1. The V gene end was trimmed by 0 bases and the J gene end by 4 bases; junction bases not matched to a gene: 14. Germline CDR1 is MNHNS and CDR2 is SASEGT. The CDR3 length is 19 residues. The CDR3 DNA is TGTGCCAGCAGTGAAGCAGGCTGGGGCAGGGGGCTGACGAATCAGCCCCAGCATTTT. Translated, it gives CASSEAGWGRGLTNQPQHF.

This clone was seen a few times. The chain is built from TRBV29-1 and TRBJ2-7; 10 bases align to TRBD2. The CDR3 contains 14 residues. Germline V gene data show CDR1 as SQVTM and CDR2 as ANQGSEA. The trim removed 1 base at V and 2 bases at J, leaving 2 bases unmatched. The CDR3, as DNA: TGCAGCGTTGAAGTTACTAGCGGGGCCTACGAGCAGTACTTC. Translating gives CSVEVTSGAYEQYF.

This chain joins TRBV5-6 and TRBJ2-1, with 8 nucleotides matching TRBD1. This CDR3 is built from 13 residues. V lost 4 bases and J lost 15; bases outside the gene matches: 12. The germline gives CDR1 SGHDT, CDR2 YYEEEE. CDR3 sequence (DNA): TGTGCCAGCAGCGACGGTTCGCGGGACAGGTGGTTCTTC. It yields the protein CASSDGSRDRWFF.

The chain couples TRBV7-8 to TRBJ2-1, with 11 nucleotides matching TRBD2. The V and J ends lost 0 bases and 4 bases, in that order; junction bases with no gene match: 11. This CDR3 contains 19 residues. CDR1 SGHVS and CDR2 FQNEAQ come from the germline V gene. CDR3 DNA sequence: TGTGCCAGCAGCTTAGCCCTTACTCCCGGGACTAGCGGATACAATGAGCAGTTCTTC. Amino acids: CASSLALTPGTSGYNEQFF.

This chain uses TRBV7-8 with TRBJ2-7; D possibly corresponds to TRBD1 (5 bases). The CDR3 spans 14 residues. V shed 1 base and J shed 3 bases, with 10 bases lying between them. CDR1 is SGHVS, CDR2 FQNEAQ, per germline. CDR3 DNA sequence: TGTGCCAGCAGCTTAGGACAGCGAAACTACGAGCAGTACTTC. Its protein product is CASSLGQRNYEQYF. Filled out from reference TRBV7-8 and TRBJ2-7, the complete variable domain reads GAGVSQSPRYKVAKRGQDVALRCDPISGHVSLFWYQQALGQGPEFLTYFQNEAQLDKSGLPSDRFFAERPEGSVSTLKIQRTQQEDSAVYLCASSLGQRNYEQYFGPGTRLTVT.

The V and J genes are TRBV5-1 and TRBJ2-6; a possible D gene is TRBD1 (5 bases). The V gene's germline CDR1 is SGHRS and CDR2 YFSETQ. The CDR3 extends over 15 amino acids. Between the trimmed V and J ends, which lost 5 bases and 1 base, there was a span of 10 bases. The CDR3 sequence: CASSSRGSGANVLTF. The CDR3 region has the DNA TGCGCCAGCAGTTCAAGGGGATCTGGGGCCAACGTCCTGACTTTC.

CDR3 coding DNA: TGTGCCAGCAGCCCGACTAGTACGCACATTCAGTACTTC. Its translation is CASSPTSTHIQYF. This chain joins TRBV7-3 and TRBJ2-4, with D maybe TRBD2 (6 bases). The CDR3 is 13 residues long. Deletions cut 5 bases from V and 8 bases from J, with 13 bases between. Germline-derived CDR1 and CDR2 are SGHTA and FQGTGA.

This chain connects TRBV15 to TRBJ2-1; 10 nucleotides align to TRBD1. The CDR3 is 16 amino acids. Losses at the gene ends were 1 base for V and 4 bases for J; bases not matched to a gene: 4. From germline, CDR1 is LNHNV and CDR2 YYDKDF (reference sequence). For the CDR3, the DNA is TGTGCCACCAGCAGAGGCGGGACAGGGGAGTACAATGAGCAGTTCTTC. Translation gives CATSRGGTGEYNEQFF.

V usage is TRBV18 and J usage is TRBJ1-6, with D unclear. CDR3 length: 14 residues. Trimming stripped 3 bases from V and 6 bases from J, with 9 bases between. Looked up from germline, CDR1 is KGHSH and CDR2 is LQKENI. CDR3: CASSPLRSNSPLHF. The CDR3 coding sequence is TGTGCCAGCTCACCCCTTCGCAGTAATTCACCCCTCCACTTT.

The chain combines TRBV7-2 with TRBJ2-3; D gene ambiguous. CDR1 is SGHTA and CDR2 is FQGNSA in the germline V gene. V lost 0 bases, J lost 6 bases, and 7 bases lay in between. The CDR3 has 13 amino acids. CDR3 nucleotide sequence: TGTGCCAGCAGCTTAGCTAGCCAGGATACGCAGTATTTT. Its translation is CASSLASQDTQYF.

This sequence joins TRBV6-5 and TRBJ2-7, with a possible D match to TRBD1 (6 bases). There are 14 residues in the CDR3. The V and J ends lost 6 bases and 0 bases respectively, with 12 bases between them. Germline V CDR1 and CDR2: MNHEY, SVGAGI. The DNA of the CDR3 is TGTGCCAGCAGGCCACAGGGTAGCTCCTACGAGCAGTACTTC. Translating gives CASRPQGSSYEQYF.

The J gene is TRBJ1-2, the V gene TRBV5-1; 7 bases are shared with TRBD1. The CDR3 totals 13 residues. Germline CDR1 reads SGHRS; CDR2 reads YFSETQ. With V trimmed by 4 bases and J by 4 bases, 4 bases remained unmatched. CDR3 nucleotide sequence: TGCGCCAGCAGCGTAGGGGGCGGCTATGGCTACACCTTC. This gives the protein CASSVGGGYGYTF.

The chain employs TRBV27 and TRBJ2-1; D might be TRBD2 (5 bases). Looked up from germline, CDR1 is MNHEY and CDR2 is SMNVEV (reference sequence). The CDR3 loop spans 16 amino acids. V was trimmed by 5 bases and J by 0 bases, leaving 14 bases between them. The CDR3 is CASSLGVAGSYNEQFF. As DNA, the CDR3 is TGTGCCAGCAGTCTCGGGGTGGCGGGCTCCTACAATGAGCAGTTCTTC.

This rearrangement joins TRBV7-2 to TRBJ2-5, with a weak D call TRBD2 (6 bases). Germline lookup yields CDR1 SGHTA and CDR2 FQGNSA. This CDR3 comprises 13 residues. V dropped 5 bases and J dropped 2 bases, with 9 bases sitting between them. The CDR3: CASSGGPQETQYF. The CDR3 DNA sequence: TGTGCCAGCAGCGGAGGGCCACAAGAGACCCAGTACTTC.

This clone was seen a single time. The rearrangement joins TRBV19 to TRBJ2-5; 7 nucleotides agree with TRBD1. This CDR3 is 16 amino acids long. From germline, CDR1 is LNHDA and CDR2 SQIVND (reference sequence). J lost 4 bases, V lost 1 base, and 9 bases had no gene match. CDR3: CASSIAAGGPSETQYF. The CDR3, as DNA: TGTGCCAGTAGTATAGCTGCAGGGGGTCCGTCAGAGACCCAGTACTTC.

The V gene is TRBV27, the J gene TRBJ2-1, with 10 bases matching TRBD2. The germline V gene encodes CDR1 MNHEY and CDR2 SMNVEV (reference sequence). The V gene end was trimmed by 0 bases and the J gene end by 4 bases; junction bases not matched to a gene: 9. The CDR3 is made up of 18 amino acids. CDR3 loop: CASSLSGGTGLAYNEQFF. The CDR3 DNA reads as TGTGCCAGCAGTTTATCGGGGGGGACGGGACTAGCGTACAATGAGCAGTTCTTC.

The gene calls are TRBV7-2 and TRBJ2-1, with 7 positions matching TRBD2. After removal of 1 base from V and 7 bases from J, the junction contained 7 bases not matched to a gene. Germline-derived CDR1 and CDR2 are SGHTA and FQGNSA. This CDR3 is built from 15 residues. The CDR3, as DNA: TGTGCCAGCAGCTTAGGACTAGCAAGGATAAATGAGCAGTTCTTC. It yields the protein CASSLGLARINEQFF.

The rearrangement uses TRBV28 and TRBJ2-1; 9 nucleotides line up with TRBD1. In germline, CDR1 is MDHEN, CDR2 SYDVKM. V lost 8 bases, J lost 9 bases, and 14 bases stayed unmatched. The CDR3 totals 15 residues. The CDR3 spells CASGTGGAIMSEQFF. The CDR3 DNA is TGTGCCAGCGGAACAGGGGGCGCGATAATGAGTGAGCAGTTCTTC.

The rearrangement joins TRBV5-1 to TRBJ2-5; the match to TRBD1 covers 10 bases. Trimming at V came to 2 bases and at J to 5 bases, leaving 6 bases not matched to a gene. The CDR3 spans 15 residues. In germline, CDR1 is SGHRS, CDR2 YFSETQ. CDR3 sequence: CASSFGTGESETQYF. In nucleotides, the CDR3 is TGCGCCAGCAGCTTCGGGACAGGGGAGTCGGAGACCCAGTACTTC.

This chain joins TRBV6-5 and TRBJ1-5, with no clear D. Per the germline V gene, CDR1 is MNHEY and CDR2 is SVGAGI. V lost 7 bases and J lost 4, with 8 bases in between. This CDR3 region has 12 residues. The CDR3 DNA reads as TGTGCCAGCAATCCGGGGAATCAGCCCCAGCATTTT. This gives the protein CASNPGNQPQHF.